This T cell receptor (beta chain) was documented in a study of blood T cell repertoires in COVID-19. Sequenced by immunoSEQ multiplex PCR; TCRdb stores in-frame clones only, minus some. The sample shows hundreds of thousands of clones, around 85% of them seen only once. The participants were between roughly 18 and 100 years old and came from about two dozen US areas. The recovered donors of Cohort 3 showed two negative PCRs, clearance, or symptom resolution. The sequence derives from a young man who had recovered from COVID-19. Sequencing was performed on PBMCs or T cells enriched from blood (not recorded which).

This chain's CDR3 is CASSQTDRGNSPLHF. The CDR3 nucleotides are TGTGCCAGCAGCCAGACGGACAGGGGAAATTCACCCCTCCACTTT. The V call is TRBV3-1 (or the pseudogene TRBV3-2), the J call TRBJ1-6; TRBD1 agrees at 9 bases. V shed 3 bases and J 7 bases; nucleotides not matched to a gene: 4. Germline V CDR1 and CDR2: LGHDT, YNNKEL (reference sequence). The CDR3 spans 15 residues.